Included here is one T cell receptor beta chain sequence, with context. The sample comes from a study of Tregs in tolerant kidney transplant recipients. Only in-frame clones appear in the TCRdb table, and some are missing; sequencing was by immunoSEQ multiplex PCR. The data contain roughly 70,000 clones, about four fifths of them singletons. There are 15 residues in the CDR3. V trimming: 7 bases; J trimming: 3 bases; junction bases outside the gene matches: 6. Germline V CDR1 and CDR2: MNHEY, SVGAGI. The sample taken for sequencing was CD4+ T cells from blood. This sequence was found in a human donor in good health. This chain uses TRBV6-5 with TRBJ2-7; 13 bases agree with TRBD2. CDR3 DNA: TGTGCCAGCACCCGAGGACTAGCGGGAGACTACGAGCAGTACTTC. It encodes CASTRGLAGDYEQYF.